This T cell receptor (beta chain) was recovered during a study of blood T cells in healthy people across ages. About the study: About one barcoded beta molecule per two T cells was the capture yield of template switching.

Study-level findings and limits: Age advanced and TCR beta diversity per million T cells fell, roughly linearly. Researchers judged that diversity estimates from one million T cells fell short of true values. Long-lived donors had more naive CD4+ cells and higher diversity than aged donors.

With respect to this clonotype: Antigen: not known.

Germline V gene sequence: CDR1 MGHDK, CDR2 SYGVNS. This CDR3 is 15 amino acids long. Trimming removed 1 base from V and 7 bases from J, with 13 bases in between. The second PCR ran about 6 to 11 cycles with a sample-barcoded 5' primer and J-beta primers. TCRdb independently ran MiXCR on the 5' RACE reads; one entry per CDR3 protein. The repertoire holds roughly 680,000 distinct CDR3 sequences, with 52% as singletons. The V and J genes are TRBV25-1 and TRBJ1-4, with D hard to call. This TCR was sampled from an elderly woman in good health. The sample was blood. CDR3: CASSEWVGKGEKLFF. CDR3 nucleotide sequence: TGTGCCAGCAGTGAATGGGTAGGAAAGGGTGAAAAACTGTTTTTT. Combining the CDR3 with reference TRBV25-1 and TRBJ1-4 gives the whole variable domain EADIYQTPRYLVIGTGKKITLECSQTMGHDKMYWYQQDPGMELHLIHYSYGVNSTEKGDLSSESTVSRIRTEHFPLTLESARPSHTSQYLCASSEWVGKGEKLFFGSGTQLSVL.